These 19 T cell receptor beta chains share one sample of origin, sequenced in a study of blood T cell repertoires in COVID-19. The table came from immunoSEQ multiplex PCR; TCRdb's copy has only in-frame clones and leaves some out. The sample has under 150,000 clones, approximately 84% seen once; the top ten hold roughly 7%. Material for sequencing was peripheral blood. Every receptor here comes from a man in his 70s with active or convalescent COVID-19.

The rearrangement joins TRBV28 to TRBJ2-5; tentatively, D is TRBD2 (5 bases). The ends were cut back, 3 bases at V and 5 bases at J, with 13 bases in the middle. This CDR3 spans 14 amino acids. Germline V gene data show CDR1 as MDHEN and CDR2 as SYDVKM. The CDR3 is CASSFPPGYETQYF. CDR3 bases: TGTGCCAGCAGTTTCCCCCCGGGGTATGAGACCCAGTACTTC. Supplemented by reference TRBV28 and TRBJ2-5, the full variable domain reads DVKVTQSSRYLVKRTGEKVFLECVQDMDHENMFWYRQDPGLGLRLIYFSYDVKMKEKGDIPEGYSVSREKKERFSLILESASTNQTSMYLCASSFPPGYETQYFGPGTRLLVL.

The chain's CDR3 is CASSFSGQGAAQHF. Here the CDR3 DNA reads TGTGCCAGCAGCTTTAGCGGACAGGGGGCGGCCCAGCATTTT. This sequence joins TRBV14 and TRBJ1-5; the match to TRBD1 covers 11 bases. The V and J ends lost 5 bases and 11 bases, in that order; junction bases with no gene match: 8. This CDR3 is built from 14 residues. Germline values: CDR1 SGHDN, CDR2 FVKESK.

V usage is TRBV6-5 and J usage is TRBJ2-7, with D maybe TRBD2 (6 bases). The germline V and J ends were trimmed by 2 bases and 3 bases, with 11 bases remaining between them. This CDR3 has 14 amino acids. In germline, CDR1 is MNHEY, CDR2 SVGAGI. This CDR3 is CASSYAQRVYEQYF. The CDR3 region has the DNA TGTGCCAGCAGTTACGCCCAGCGGGTCTACGAGCAGTACTTC.

This chain uses TRBV27 with TRBJ1-1; D unclear. The germline V gene encodes CDR1 MNHEY and CDR2 SMNVEV (reference sequence). The CDR3 runs 14 residues. Deletions cut 3 bases from V and 4 bases from J, with 12 bases between. CDR3 in amino acids: CASSFSGRGTEAFF. The DNA of the CDR3 is TGTGCCAGCAGTTTCTCGGGTCGGGGCACTGAAGCTTTCTTT.

The chain couples TRBV2 to TRBJ2-3; 10 nucleotides align to TRBD2. The CDR3 sequence is 15 residues long. In germline, CDR1 is SNHLY, CDR2 FYNNEI. The J segment lost 0 bases and the V segment lost 9 bases, leaving 6 bases of the junction unmatched. The CDR3 coding sequence is TGTGCCAGTCCCCCTAGCGGGAGTAGCACAGATACGCAGTATTTT. Residues: CASPPSGSSTDTQYF. The whole variable domain, remainder taken from reference TRBV2 and TRBJ2-3, is EPEVTQTPSHQVTQMGQEVILRCVPISNHLYFYWYRQILGQKVEFLVSFYNNEISEKSEIFDDQFSVERPDGSNFTLKIRSTKLEDSAMYFCASPPSGSSTDTQYFGPGTRLTVL.

This clone was found once. The chain has TRBV6-6 and TRBJ1-1, with D uncertain. The CDR3 loop spans 15 amino acids. Trimming pared 0 bases from V and 2 bases from J, leaving 10 bases between. The germline CDR1 and CDR2 sequences are MNHNY and SVGAGI (reference sequence). The CDR3 DNA reads TGTGCCAGCAGTTACTCGCCCGAGGGCAACACTGAAGCTTTCTTT. This gives the protein CASSYSPEGNTEAFF.

This clone was observed a few times. V is TRBV25-1 and J is TRBJ1-2; 9 bases are a match to TRBD1. The CDR3 is made up of 12 amino acids. Germline V gene data show CDR1 as MGHDK and CDR2 as SYGVNS. V gave up 10 bases and J gave up 8 bases; unmatched junction bases: 8. CDR3 coding DNA: TGTGCCACCATGGACAGGGGCGACGGCTACACCTTC. Translating it yields CATMDRGDGYTF.

The sample holds one count of this clone. CDR3 nucleotide sequence: TGTGCCAGCAAAGGCGGGAGGGCCGTAAGTGAGCAGTTCTTC. Its translation is CASKGGRAVSEQFF. The V call is TRBV2, the J call TRBJ2-1; 9 bases agree with TRBD2. The CDR3 has 14 amino acids. The V and J ends lost 7 bases and 9 bases, in that order; junction bases with no gene match: 10. The germline CDR1 and CDR2 sequences are SNHLY and FYNNEI.

The genes are TRBV11-3 and TRBJ2-1, with a possible D match to TRBD1 (5 bases). The V end lost 8 bases, the J end lost 2 bases, and 7 bases lay between the germline ends. This CDR3 is built from 12 residues. CDR1 SGHNT and CDR2 YENEEA come from the germline V gene. The CDR3 is CASGRAYNEQFF. The CDR3 coding sequence is TGTGCCAGCGGCAGGGCCTACAATGAGCAGTTCTTC.

V and J are TRBV6-5 and TRBJ1-5; perhaps TRBD1 as D (5 bases). This CDR3 spans 15 amino acids. V dropped 6 bases and J dropped 0 bases, with 12 bases sitting between them. CDR1 and CDR2 from the germline V gene are MNHEY and SVGAGI. The CDR3 sequence: CASRDSPYSNQPQHF. The DNA for the CDR3 is TGTGCCAGCAGAGACAGTCCCTATAGCAATCAGCCCCAGCATTTT.

This rearrangement joins TRBV2 to TRBJ1-5, with a weak D call TRBD1 (6 bases). V was trimmed by 0 bases and J by 4 bases, leaving 13 bases between them. This CDR3 comprises 16 residues. The germline V gene has CDR1 SNHLY and CDR2 FYNNEI. The CDR3 protein is CASSEALGQGNQPQHF. The CDR3 bases are TGTGCCAGCAGTGAAGCGCTAGGGCAGGGGAATCAGCCCCAGCATTTT.

The J gene is TRBJ2-3, the V gene TRBV29-1; TRBD1 matches at 9 bases. The V gene's germline CDR1 is SQVTM and CDR2 ANQGSEA. The V gene end was trimmed by 5 bases and the J gene end by 4 bases; junction bases not matched to a gene: 4. The CDR3 runs to 13 residues. The CDR3, as DNA: TGCAGCGTTAGACAGGGGGGCGCAGATACGCAGTATTTT. Encoded protein: CSVRQGGADTQYF.

The chain carries TRBV7-2 and TRBJ2-6; D may be TRBD1 (6 bases). The CDR3 contains 16 residues. V lost 5 bases and J 1 base, leaving 12 bases between the germline ends. Germline CDR1 SGHTA, CDR2 FQGNSA. CDR3 protein: CASSIPTGSGANVLTF. The CDR3 DNA is TGTGCCAGCAGCATACCTACAGGGTCTGGGGCCAACGTCCTGACTTTC. Complete variable domain (other parts from reference TRBV7-2 and TRBJ2-6): GAGVSQSPSNKVTEKGKDVELRCDPISGHTALYWYRQSLGQGLEFLIYFQGNSAPDKSGLPSDRFSAERTGGSVSTLTIQRTQQEDSAVYLCASSIPTGSGANVLTFGAGSRLTVL.

The V gene is TRBV6-5, the J gene TRBJ2-1; the match to TRBD2 covers 8 bases. The CDR3 sequence is 14 residues long. CDR1 MNHEY and CDR2 SVGAGI come from the germline V gene. V lost 6 bases and J lost 7; bases outside the gene matches: 8. The CDR3 DNA is TGTGCCAGCAGGAATCCGGGGGGGGGAAATGAGCAGTTCTTC. It is translated as CASRNPGGGNEQFF.

The chain recombines TRBV19 with TRBJ1-1, with D maybe TRBD1 (5 bases). The CDR3 totals 16 residues. CDR1 LNHDA and CDR2 SQIVND come from the germline V gene (reference sequence). The ends were cut back, 2 bases at V and 0 bases at J, with 13 bases in the middle. Written as DNA, the CDR3 is TGTGCCAGTAGTATACAGGGTAGCCTCATGAACACTGAAGCTTTCTTT. As protein: CASSIQGSLMNTEAFF.

This chain uses TRBV2 with TRBJ1-1, with 9 bases that match TRBD1. The J segment lost 2 bases and the V segment lost 7 bases, leaving 5 bases of the junction unmatched. The V gene's germline CDR1 is SNHLY and CDR2 FYNNEI. CDR3 length equals 14 residues. CDR3 sequence: CASTVGQGNTEAFF. The CDR3 nucleotides read TGTGCCAGCACGGTGGGACAGGGAAACACTGAAGCTTTCTTT.

The chain combines TRBV7-2 with TRBJ2-1; 7 nucleotides line up with TRBD1. The germline CDR1 and CDR2 sequences are SGHTA and FQGNSA. With 5 bases clipped from V and 0 bases from J, the junction kept 4 bases outside the gene matches. The CDR3 sequence is 15 residues long. CDR3 residues: CASSPQGSSYNEQFF. CDR3 coding DNA: TGTGCCAGCAGCCCACAGGGGAGCTCCTACAATGAGCAGTTCTTC.

This CDR3 is CASSSRTGGYTF. CDR3 in DNA: TGTGCCAGTAGTTCCCGGACGGGGGGCTACACCTTC. V is TRBV19 and J is TRBJ1-2; D ambiguous. The CDR3 spans 12 residues. The V and J ends lost 5 bases and 8 bases respectively, with 12 bases between them. The germline gives CDR1 LNHDA, CDR2 SQIVND (reference sequence).

This chain connects TRBV19 to TRBJ1-5; D is perhaps TRBD1 (5 bases). V lost 4 bases, J lost 7 bases, and 11 bases lay in between. The CDR3 length is 13 residues. Per the germline V gene, CDR1 is LNHDA and CDR2 is SQIVND (reference sequence). CDR3 sequence (DNA): TGTGCCAGTAGTACAGGGTTGGACCAGCCCCAGCATTTT. As protein: CASSTGLDQPQHF.